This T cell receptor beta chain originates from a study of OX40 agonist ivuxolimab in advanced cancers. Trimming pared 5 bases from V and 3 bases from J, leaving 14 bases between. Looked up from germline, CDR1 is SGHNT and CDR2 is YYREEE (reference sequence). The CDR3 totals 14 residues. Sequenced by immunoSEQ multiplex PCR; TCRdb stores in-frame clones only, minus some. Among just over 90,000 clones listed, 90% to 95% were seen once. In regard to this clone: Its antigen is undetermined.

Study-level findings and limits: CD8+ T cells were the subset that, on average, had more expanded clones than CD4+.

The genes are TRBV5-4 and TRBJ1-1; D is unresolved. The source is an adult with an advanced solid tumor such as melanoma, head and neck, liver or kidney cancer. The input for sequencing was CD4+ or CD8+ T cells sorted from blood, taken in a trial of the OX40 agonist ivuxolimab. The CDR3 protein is CASSQIPRDTEAFF. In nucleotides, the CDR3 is TGTGCCAGCAGTCAGATCCCGCGGGACACTGAAGCTTTCTTT.